The present T cell receptor (beta chain) was sequenced within a study of beta chain features in type 1 diabetes. General study results and limits: Across patients, naive, central memory and Treg TCRB repertoires exhibited apparently greater similarity than was observed across healthy donors.

In this sample, this clone turned up a few times. The antigen is unknown. The V end was cut by 2 bases, the J end by 1 base, with 6 bases between. The germline V gene has CDR1 SGHRS and CDR2 YFSETQ. The CDR3 is 13 residues long. The sequenced template was cDNA made from the entire isolated RNA. Repertoires were generated with immunoSEQ multiplex PCR, while TCRdb's copy carries only in-frame clones and drops some. The repertoire holds around 180,000 clones, with more than 10% as singletons. This chain uses TRBV5-1 with TRBJ1-1; D uncertain. This clonotype was obtained from a woman between 18 and 30 years old in good health. Sequencing was carried out using central memory CD4+ T cells from blood. Written as DNA, the CDR3 is TGCGCCAGCAGCTTATTCCAGAACACTGAAGCTTTCTTT. Translating it yields CASSLFQNTEAFF.